The subject of this entry is one TCR beta chain. The sample is drawn from a study of control samples from healthy donors and cancer patients. Clones were read by immunoSEQ multiplex PCR, and TCRdb kept only the in-frame ones, dropping some. The sample holds around 140,000 clones, about 90% seen once. V was trimmed by 6 bases and J by 7 bases, leaving 16 bases between them. CDR1 MDHEN and CDR2 SYDVKM come from the germline V gene. This CDR3 comprises 15 residues. Sequencing used blood. This sequence originates from a woman aged 45 to 65 in good health. The V and J genes are TRBV28 and TRBJ1-6; weak D call: TRBD1 (6 bases). For the CDR3, the DNA is TGTGCCAGCAGCCCACCGGGGGGGCACAATTCACCCCTCCACTTT. It specifies CASSPPGGHNSPLHF.